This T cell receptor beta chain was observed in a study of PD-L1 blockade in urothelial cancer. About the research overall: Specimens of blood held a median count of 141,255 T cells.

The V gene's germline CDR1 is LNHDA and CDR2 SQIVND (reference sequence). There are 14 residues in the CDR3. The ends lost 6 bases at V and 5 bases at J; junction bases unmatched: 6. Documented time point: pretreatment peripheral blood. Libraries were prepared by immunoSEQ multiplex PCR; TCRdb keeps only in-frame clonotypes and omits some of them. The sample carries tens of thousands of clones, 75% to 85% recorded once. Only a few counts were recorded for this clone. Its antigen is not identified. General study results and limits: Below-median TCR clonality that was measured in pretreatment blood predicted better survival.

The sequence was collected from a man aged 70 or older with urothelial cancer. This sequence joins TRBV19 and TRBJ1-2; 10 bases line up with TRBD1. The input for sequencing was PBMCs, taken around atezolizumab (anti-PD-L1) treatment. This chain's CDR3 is CASRLGQGTYGYTF. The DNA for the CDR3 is TGTGCCAGTAGATTGGGACAGGGGACTTATGGCTACACCTTC.